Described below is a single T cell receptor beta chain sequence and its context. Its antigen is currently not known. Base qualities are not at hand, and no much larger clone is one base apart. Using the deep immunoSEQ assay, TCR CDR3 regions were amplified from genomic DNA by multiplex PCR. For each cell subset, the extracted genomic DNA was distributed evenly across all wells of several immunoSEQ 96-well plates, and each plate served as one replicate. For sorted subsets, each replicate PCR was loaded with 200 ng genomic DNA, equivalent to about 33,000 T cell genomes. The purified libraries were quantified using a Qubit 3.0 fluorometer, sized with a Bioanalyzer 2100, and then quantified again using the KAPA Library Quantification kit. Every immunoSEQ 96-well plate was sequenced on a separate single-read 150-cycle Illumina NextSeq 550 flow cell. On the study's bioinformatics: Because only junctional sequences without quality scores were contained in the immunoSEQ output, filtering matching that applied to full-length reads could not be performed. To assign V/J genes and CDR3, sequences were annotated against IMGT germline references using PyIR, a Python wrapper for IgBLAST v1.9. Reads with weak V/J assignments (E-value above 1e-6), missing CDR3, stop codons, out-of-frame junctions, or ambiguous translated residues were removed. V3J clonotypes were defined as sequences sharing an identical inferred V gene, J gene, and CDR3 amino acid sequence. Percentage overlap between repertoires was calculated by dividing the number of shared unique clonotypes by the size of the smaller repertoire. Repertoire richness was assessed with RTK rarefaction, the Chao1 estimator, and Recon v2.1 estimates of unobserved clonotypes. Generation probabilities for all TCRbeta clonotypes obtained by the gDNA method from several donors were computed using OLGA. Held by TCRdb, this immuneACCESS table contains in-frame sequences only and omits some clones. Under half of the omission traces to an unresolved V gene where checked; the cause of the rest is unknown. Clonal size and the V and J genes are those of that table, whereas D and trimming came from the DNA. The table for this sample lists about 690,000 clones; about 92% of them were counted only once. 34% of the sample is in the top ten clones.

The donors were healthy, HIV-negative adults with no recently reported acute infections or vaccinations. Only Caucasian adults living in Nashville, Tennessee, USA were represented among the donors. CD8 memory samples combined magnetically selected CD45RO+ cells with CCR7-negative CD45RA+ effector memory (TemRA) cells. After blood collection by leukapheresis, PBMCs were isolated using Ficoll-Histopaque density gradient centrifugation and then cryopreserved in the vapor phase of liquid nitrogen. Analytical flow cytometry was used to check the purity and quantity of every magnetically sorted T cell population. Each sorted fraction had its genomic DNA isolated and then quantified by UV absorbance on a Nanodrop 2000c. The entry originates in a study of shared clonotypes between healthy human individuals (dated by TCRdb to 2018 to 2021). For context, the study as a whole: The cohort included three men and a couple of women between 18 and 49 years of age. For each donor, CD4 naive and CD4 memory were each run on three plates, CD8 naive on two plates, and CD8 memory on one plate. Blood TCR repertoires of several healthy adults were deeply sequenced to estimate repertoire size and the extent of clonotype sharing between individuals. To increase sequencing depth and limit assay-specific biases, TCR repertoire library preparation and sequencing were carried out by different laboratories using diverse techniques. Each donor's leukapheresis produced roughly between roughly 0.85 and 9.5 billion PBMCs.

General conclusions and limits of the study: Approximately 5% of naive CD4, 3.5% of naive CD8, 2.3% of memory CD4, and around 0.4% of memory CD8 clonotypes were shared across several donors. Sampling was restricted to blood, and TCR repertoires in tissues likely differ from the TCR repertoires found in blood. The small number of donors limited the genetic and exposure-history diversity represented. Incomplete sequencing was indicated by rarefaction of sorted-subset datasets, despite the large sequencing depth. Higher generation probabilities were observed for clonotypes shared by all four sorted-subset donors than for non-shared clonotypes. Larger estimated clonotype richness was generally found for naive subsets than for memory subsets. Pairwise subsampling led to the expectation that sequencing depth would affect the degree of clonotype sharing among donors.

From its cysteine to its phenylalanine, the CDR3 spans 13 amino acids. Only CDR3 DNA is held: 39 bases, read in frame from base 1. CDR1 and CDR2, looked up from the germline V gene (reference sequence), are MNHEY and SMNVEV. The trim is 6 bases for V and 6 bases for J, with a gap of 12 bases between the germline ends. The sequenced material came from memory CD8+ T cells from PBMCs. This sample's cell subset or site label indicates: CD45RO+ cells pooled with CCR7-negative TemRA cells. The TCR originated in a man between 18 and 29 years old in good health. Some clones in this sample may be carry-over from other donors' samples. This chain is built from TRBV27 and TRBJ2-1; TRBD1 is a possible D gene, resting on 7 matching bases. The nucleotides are TGTGCCAGCAGCCCAGGGGGGCCCAATGAGCAGTTCTTC. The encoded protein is CASSPGGPNEQFF.